What follows are 26 T cell receptor beta chains derived from one specimen sequenced in a study of T cell changes during pregnancy in multiple sclerosis. Clones were sequenced by immunoSEQ multiplex PCR, and TCRdb holds only the in-frame ones, with some missing. Of fewer than 90,000 clones in the sample, roughly 89% were seen once. Sequencing used peripheral blood, obtained in the second trimester of pregnancy. The receptor source for this set is a female donor with multiple sclerosis, enrolled in a pregnancy study.

The J gene is TRBJ1-2, the V gene TRBV7-8, with TRBD1 as a possible D gene (5 bases). V was cut by 4 bases and J by 6 bases, with 15 bases left in between. Germline CDR1 is SGHVS and CDR2 is FQNEAQ. The CDR3 covers 14 residues. This CDR3 reads CASSSFSDTNGYTF. CDR3 nucleotides: TGTGCCAGCAGCTCCTTCTCGGACACCAATGGCTACACCTTC.

This sequence joins TRBV25-1 and TRBJ1-4; 9 bases agree with TRBD1. The CDR3 extends over 14 amino acids. The junction had 5 bases not matched to a gene; V was cut back by 7 bases and J by 5 bases. Germline CDR1 and CDR2: MGHDK and SYGVNS. The CDR3 DNA follows: TGTGCCAGCAACCCGGGACAGGGAAATGAAAAACTGTTTTTT. Its protein product is CASNPGQGNEKLFF.

V is TRBV15 and J is TRBJ2-5; D not resolved. V lost 1 base, J lost 5 bases, and 8 bases lay in between. The germline V gene has CDR1 LNHNV and CDR2 YYDKDF (reference sequence). This CDR3 contains 13 residues. CDR3 protein: CATSRATWETQYF. The CDR3, as DNA: TGTGCCACCAGCAGAGCTACCTGGGAGACCCAGTACTTC.

The chain links TRBV9 to TRBJ2-1, with D possibly matching TRBD2 (6 bases). The CDR3 spans 15 residues. Trimming removed 3 bases from V and 6 bases from J, with 16 bases in between. Looked up from germline, CDR1 is SGDLS and CDR2 is YYNGEE. The DNA for the CDR3 is TGTGCCAGCAGCGGCGGGACTCCACTGCTCAATGAGCAGTTCTTC. Amino acid sequence: CASSGGTPLLNEQFF. The complete variable domain, with remaining parts taken from reference TRBV9 and TRBJ2-1, reads DSGVTQTPKHLITATGQRVTLRCSPRSGDLSVYWYQQSLDQGLQFLIQYYNGEERAKGNILERFSAQQFPDLHSELNLSSLELGDSALYFCASSGGTPLLNEQFFGPGTRLTVL.

The chain employs TRBV6-4 and TRBJ1-1; TRBD1 matches at 8 bases. V lost 3 bases and J lost 1; bases outside the gene matches: 7. Germline CDR1 reads MRHNA; CDR2 reads SNTAGT. The CDR3 loop spans 16 amino acids. CDR3 in amino acids: CASSEAWTGQNTEAFF. In DNA, the CDR3 is TGTGCCAGCAGTGAAGCCTGGACAGGGCAGAACACTGAAGCTTTCTTT.

The chain joins TRBV6-6 to TRBJ2-7; no clear D gene. Trimming took off 5 bases at V and 5 bases at J, with 10 bases between the two ends. The CDR3 extends over 12 amino acids. The germline V gene encodes CDR1 MNHNY and CDR2 SVGAGI (reference sequence). CDR3 DNA sequence: TGTGCCAGCAGTCGACCGAGGAACGAGCAGTACTTC. Amino acid sequence: CASSRPRNEQYF.

The chain joins TRBV11-2 to TRBJ1-4; D remains ambiguous. V gave up 5 bases and J gave up 9 bases, with 13 bases separating them. The CDR3 extends over 13 amino acids. Per germline, CDR1 SGHAT and CDR2 FQNNGV. Here the CDR3 reads CASSPTSGKKLFF. The DNA for the CDR3 is TGTGCCAGCAGCCCCACGTCGGGAAAAAAACTGTTTTTT.

The chain employs TRBV5-4 and TRBJ2-4; D is perhaps TRBD1 (6 bases). The germline gives CDR1 SGHNT, CDR2 YYREEE (reference sequence). The V end lost 4 bases, the J end lost 2 bases, and 16 bases lay between the germline ends. The CDR3 spans 16 residues. The chain's CDR3 is CASSPVGTGTKNIQYF. In DNA, the CDR3 is TGTGCCAGCAGCCCCGTCGGCACAGGGACCAAAAACATTCAGTACTTC.

This chain links TRBV27 with TRBJ2-7; tentatively, D is TRBD1 (6 bases). V dropped 5 bases and J dropped 2 bases, with 19 bases sitting between them. Germline V gene sequence: CDR1 MNHEY, CDR2 SMNVEV (reference sequence). The CDR3 is 16 residues long. The CDR3 loop reads CASSQRRDNIPYEQYF. The CDR3 DNA reads as TGTGCCAGCAGTCAACGCCGGGACAATATCCCCTACGAGCAGTACTTC.

The chain combines TRBV2 with TRBJ2-2; 11 bases map to TRBD2. This CDR3 comprises 15 residues. With 6 bases clipped from V and 5 bases from J, the junction kept 5 bases outside the gene matches. Germline CDR1 is SNHLY and CDR2 is FYNNEI. In DNA form, the CDR3 reads TGTGCCAGCAGAGTAGCGGGGGGGCGGACCGGGGAGCTGTTTTTT. This encodes CASRVAGGRTGELFF.

The rearrangement joins TRBV7-2 to TRBJ2-7; maybe TRBD1 (5 bases). Germline values: CDR1 SGHTA, CDR2 FQGNSA. This CDR3 has 14 residues. Trimming took 1 base from V and 2 from J, leaving 9 bases between them. In nucleotides, the CDR3 is TGTGCCAGCAGCTTAGAAGCAGGGACCTACGAGCAGTACTTC. It codes for CASSLEAGTYEQYF. Variable domain in full (rest from reference TRBV7-2 and TRBJ2-7): GAGVSQSPSNKVTEKGKDVELRCDPISGHTALYWYRQSLGQGLEFLIYFQGNSAPDKSGLPSDRFSAERTGGSVSTLTIQRTQQEDSAVYLCASSLEAGTYEQYFGPGTRLTVT.

The V gene is TRBV19, the J gene TRBJ1-5; no clear D. The V gene lost 3 bases and the J gene lost 2 bases, with 5 bases spanning the gap. The CDR3 has 13 residues. Germline V gene lookup returns CDR1 LNHDA and CDR2 SQIVND (reference sequence). The CDR3 is CASSITGNQPQHF. CDR3 nucleotides: TGTGCCAGTAGTATCACTGGCAATCAGCCCCAGCATTTT.

The V gene is TRBV6-5, the J gene TRBJ1-1, with D possibly matching TRBD1 (5 bases). This CDR3 comprises 15 residues. Germline V gene sequence: CDR1 MNHEY, CDR2 SVGAGI. Trimming stripped 0 bases from V and 1 base from J, with 9 bases between. The CDR3 region has the DNA TGTGCCAGCAGTTACTCCCCCAGGGCGAACACTGAAGCTTTCTTT. Its protein is CASSYSPRANTEAFF.

The table lists this clone with a few counts. The chain carries TRBV19 and TRBJ2-1; maybe TRBD2 (6 bases). Germline values: CDR1 LNHDA, CDR2 SQIVND (reference sequence). CDR3 length: 16 residues. V shed 6 bases and J shed 0 bases, with 15 bases lying between them. CDR3 protein: CASRRRAVSSYNEQFF. The CDR3, as DNA: TGTGCCAGTAGGAGGAGGGCAGTAAGCTCCTACAATGAGCAGTTCTTC.

This clone has only a few counts. The rearrangement joins TRBV6-1 to TRBJ2-3; 9 nucleotides agree with TRBD2. Germline CDR1 reads MNHNS; CDR2 reads SASEGT. Losses at the gene ends were 4 bases for V and 7 bases for J; bases not matched to a gene: 9. The length of the CDR3 is 15 residues. CDR3 sequence reads: CASSGTRGGRNTQYF. In DNA, the CDR3 is TGTGCCAGCAGTGGTACGCGGGGGGGCCGAAATACGCAGTATTTT.

The chain couples TRBV14 to TRBJ1-2, with TRBD1 matching 8 bases. CDR3 size: 16 residues. V lost 2 bases to trimming and J lost 3 bases; unmatched junction nucleotides: 8. CDR1 and CDR2 (germline): SGHDN, FVKESK. CDR3 bases: TGTGCCAGCAGCCAAAGGACAGGGAGCGGACACTATGGCTACACCTTC. As protein: CASSQRTGSGHYGYTF.

This clone is a singleton in its sample. The gene calls are TRBV9 and TRBJ2-3; possible D gene TRBD1, 5 bases. Between the trimmed V and J ends, which lost 5 bases and 2 bases, there was a span of 12 bases. Germline V gene sequence: CDR1 SGDLS, CDR2 YYNGEE. The CDR3 totals 14 residues. As DNA, the CDR3 is TGTGCCAGCAGTTCTGGGGCCCTCACAGATACGCAGTATTTT. This gives the protein CASSSGALTDTQYF.

This clone was seen a single time. J is TRBJ2-7 and V is TRBV15, with TRBD1 as a possible D gene (6 bases). With 0 bases removed from V and 4 bases from J, the gap between germline ends came to 16 bases. The germline V gene encodes CDR1 LNHNV and CDR2 YYDKDF (reference sequence). This CDR3 has 16 amino acids. Here the CDR3 DNA reads TGTGCCACCAGCAGAGATCGCCAGGGGCAGGGATACGAGCAGTACTTC. Residues: CATSRDRQGQGYEQYF.

This clone was picked up one time. CDR3 in amino acids: CASSLRGTAANTGELFF. CDR3 DNA: TGTGCCAGCAGCTTAAGGGGGACAGCTGCGAACACCGGGGAGCTGTTTTTT. This chain links TRBV11-2 with TRBJ2-2; 7 nucleotides line up with TRBD1. The germline CDR1 and CDR2 sequences are SGHAT and FQNNGV. The ends lost 2 bases at V and 0 bases at J; junction bases unmatched: 6. The CDR3 loop spans 17 amino acids.

The V call is TRBV5-4, the J call TRBJ2-5; 9 bases are a match to TRBD2. V lost 4 bases to trimming and J lost 5 bases; unmatched junction nucleotides: 12. The germline CDR1 and CDR2 sequences are SGHNT and YYREEE (reference sequence). CDR3 size: 16 residues. CDR3 nucleotides: TGTGCCAGCAGCAAAATAGGACTAGCGAACTTGGAGACCCAGTACTTC. It translates to CASSKIGLANLETQYF.

The rearrangement joins TRBV30 to TRBJ2-3; D is unclear. V lost 4 bases, J lost 0 bases, and 11 bases lay in between. The CDR3 has 14 residues. In germline, CDR1 is GTSNPN, CDR2 SVGIG (reference sequence). In DNA, the CDR3 is TGTGCCTGGACCCCCCCTCCTAGCACAGATACGCAGTATTTT. Translated: CAWTPPPSTDTQYF.

The genes are TRBV30 and TRBJ2-7; no firm D call. The CDR3 contains 11 residues. The ends were cut back, 0 bases at V and 6 bases at J, with 6 bases in the middle. Per the germline V gene, CDR1 is GTSNPN and CDR2 is SVGIG (reference sequence). The CDR3 DNA follows: TGTGCCTGGAGTGTACAAAGCGAGCAGTACTTC. This gives the protein CAWSVQSEQYF.

The rearrangement links TRBV4-2 to TRBJ2-2; TRBD2 matches at 11 bases. The germline gives CDR1 LGHNA, CDR2 YNFKEQ. With 7 bases clipped from V and 3 bases from J, the junction kept 13 bases outside the gene matches. This CDR3 contains 18 residues. The CDR3 sequence: CASTETLSLAGDTGELFF. DNA of the CDR3: TGTGCCAGCACCGAAACCCTTTCACTAGCGGGGGACACCGGGGAGCTGTTTTTT.

The chain is built from TRBV19 and TRBJ1-2; D is ambiguous. The CDR3 is 14 amino acids. V lost 3 bases, J lost 7 bases, and 15 bases lay in between. From germline, CDR1 is LNHDA and CDR2 SQIVND (reference sequence). CDR3 sequence (DNA): TGTGCCAGTAGTATCCGAGTAATATCAGGTGGCTACACCTTC. Its protein is CASSIRVISGGYTF.

V gene TRBV6-5 combines with J gene TRBJ2-5; the D gene is possibly TRBD2 (5 bases). V lost 4 bases and J lost 1, with 7 bases in between. The CDR3 is 13 residues long. Germline V gene sequence: CDR1 MNHEY, CDR2 SVGAGI. The CDR3, as DNA: TGTGCCAGCAGTTCGGGATTCCAAGAGACCCAGTACTTC. Translation gives CASSSGFQETQYF.

The J gene is TRBJ1-2, the V gene TRBV7-9; D is ambiguous. Looked up from germline, CDR1 is SEHNR and CDR2 is FQNEAQ (reference sequence). There are 12 residues in the CDR3. V was shortened by 1 base and J by 7 bases, with 7 bases between the two germline ends. The CDR3 DNA reads as TGTGCCAGCAGCTTAGGCACAGTTGGCTACACCTTC. This encodes CASSLGTVGYTF. Variable domain in full (rest from reference TRBV7-9 and TRBJ1-2): DTGVSQNPRHKITKRGQNVTFRCDPISEHNRLYWYRQTLGQGPEFLTYFQNEAQLEKSRLLSDRFSAERPKGSFSTLEIQRTEQGDSAMYLCASSLGTVGYTFGSGTRLTVV.